A single T cell receptor beta chain is shown here with its context. The antigen is undetermined. Data came from immunoSEQ multiplex PCR; TCRdb stores just in-frame clones and leaves some out. The table shows 400,000 to 600,000 clones, with 75% to 80% occurring only once. This specimen comes from a study of shared clonotypes between healthy human individuals. Study observations and caveats: Sampling included only blood; tissue repertoires likely differ.

The CDR3 length is 13 residues. The germline V gene has CDR1 LNHDA and CDR2 SQIVND (reference sequence). The V end was cut by 3 bases, the J end by 6 bases, with 8 bases between. Source material: PBMCs. The chain recombines TRBV19 with TRBJ1-4, with D hard to call. This TCR was sampled from a woman aged 35 to 49 in good health. Some clones in this sample may be carry-over from other donors' samples. The CDR3 DNA follows: TGTGCCAGTAGTATTATTGGATATGAAAAACTGTTTTTT. Translating it yields CASSIIGYEKLFF.